The following is a TCR beta chain sequence with its context. What it recognizes is unknown. The data originate from a study of shared clonotypes between healthy human individuals. Profiled with immunoSEQ multiplex PCR; TCRdb holds only in-frame clones, not every one. The sample comprises a few million clones, 93% of which are singletons, and roughly 1.7% rests with the top ten. Naive CD8 isolation took CD45RO-negative cells positively selected for CCR7 and excluded terminally differentiated effector memory CD45RA+ cells. V lost 5 bases and J lost 2, with 14 bases in between. This CDR3 is built from 16 residues. Germline V lookup: CDR1 SGHRS, CDR2 YFSETQ. Study findings and constraints: Researchers sampled only blood; tissue repertoires likely differ.

The material sequenced was naive CD8+ T cells from PBMCs. The chain employs TRBV5-1 and TRBJ2-6; tentatively, D is TRBD1 (6 bases). The receptor was isolated from a man aged 18 to 29 in good health. Some clones in this sample may be carry-over from other donors' samples. CDR3 region: CASRSLEGAGANVLTF. DNA of the CDR3: TGCGCCAGCAGGAGCCTCGAGGGGGCTGGGGCCAACGTCCTGACTTTC.